Listed below are T cell receptor beta chains from one sample, sequenced in a study of blood T cells in healthy people across ages. MiXCR, applied by TCRdb to the 5' RACE reads, yields one record per CDR3 protein. The data contain roughly 1,500,000 distinct CDR3 sequences, about 31% of them seen just once; the ten biggest clones take up roughly 12%. Sequenced sample: blood. Receptor source: a woman in her twenties or thirties in good health. Both conserved end residues are part of each CDR3. Each record gives: V gene, J gene, CDR3 protein.

V gene: TRBV5-1; J gene: TRBJ2-1; CDR3 protein: CASSLYSESSYNEQFF
V gene: TRBV9; J gene: TRBJ2-3; CDR3 protein: CASSVGPSGTDTQYF
V gene: TRBV5-1; J gene: TRBJ2-1; CDR3 protein: CASSFDPGLVNEQFF
V gene: TRBV20-1; J gene: TRBJ1-5; CDR3 protein: CSARVGGISNQPQHF
V gene: TRBV5-1; J gene: TRBJ2-5; CDR3 protein: CASRSPGVQETQYF
V gene: TRBV28; J gene: TRBJ1-5; CDR3 protein: CASGSGPQPQHF
V gene: TRBV5-4; J gene: TRBJ2-5; CDR3 protein: CASSPDASSVQETQYF
V gene: TRBV30; J gene: TRBJ2-1; CDR3 protein: CAWRGGNEQFF
V gene: TRBV6-2/TRBV6-3; J gene: TRBJ2-7; CDR3 protein: CASSFLDRGEQYF
V gene: TRBV25-1; J gene: TRBJ2-3; CDR3 protein: CASSEKDRERADTQYF
V gene: TRBV20-1; J gene: TRBJ2-1; CDR3 protein: CSARDSSHSYNEQFF
V gene: TRBV11-2; J gene: TRBJ2-5; CDR3 protein: CASSLRGKGAKETQYF
V gene: TRBV7-6; J gene: TRBJ2-7; CDR3 protein: CASSLGGGAYYEQYF
V gene: TRBV6-6; J gene: TRBJ2-6; CDR3 protein: CASSYGASSGANVLTF
V gene: TRBV3-1; J gene: TRBJ1-2; CDR3 protein: CASSPEGGGSGGYTF
V gene: TRBV9; J gene: TRBJ1-1; CDR3 protein: CASSPEGGTEAFF
V gene: TRBV29-1; J gene: TRBJ1-1; CDR3 protein: CSGATGEGTEAFF
V gene: TRBV5-1; J gene: TRBJ2-3; CDR3 protein: CASSLQGQTDTQYF
V gene: TRBV20-1; J gene: TRBJ2-3; CDR3 protein: CSAREATGTGDTQYF
V gene: TRBV6-5; J gene: TRBJ2-2; CDR3 protein: CASSYLAVTNTGELFF
V gene: TRBV9; J gene: TRBJ1-5; CDR3 protein: CASSVEAGVGQPQHF
V gene: TRBV4-1; J gene: TRBJ2-1; CDR3 protein: CASSLEAGHNEQFF
V gene: TRBV24-1; J gene: TRBJ2-1; CDR3 protein: CATSDSGTSDLNEQFF
V gene: TRBV20-1; J gene: TRBJ1-1; CDR3 protein: CSATPTDGWVNTEAFF
V gene: TRBV4-1; J gene: TRBJ2-3; CDR3 protein: CASSQGPGTGGFSTDTQYF
V gene: TRBV20-1; J gene: TRBJ1-2; CDR3 protein: CSARDPGVGYTF
V gene: TRBV27; J gene: TRBJ2-5; CDR3 protein: CASSPFDPFGQYF
V gene: TRBV3-1; J gene: TRBJ2-3; CDR3 protein: CANTGGKGTDTQYF
V gene: TRBV29-1; J gene: TRBJ1-1; CDR3 protein: CSVGGSIEAFF
V gene: TRBV27; J gene: TRBJ2-5; CDR3 protein: CASSRRQGLETQYF
V gene: TRBV2; J gene: TRBJ2-3; CDR3 protein: CASGRLASTDTQYF
V gene: TRBV12-3/TRBV12-4; J gene: TRBJ1-2; CDR3 protein: CASRELNTGGDYGYTF
V gene: TRBV7-3; J gene: TRBJ2-1; CDR3 protein: CASGEDYNEQFF
V gene: TRBV19; J gene: TRBJ1-1; CDR3 protein: CASSIARLGTEAFF
V gene: TRBV6-1; J gene: TRBJ2-1; CDR3 protein: CASSETSYNEQFF
V gene: TRBV5-1; J gene: TRBJ2-7; CDR3 protein: CASSIYRDSGYEQYF
V gene: TRBV28; J gene: TRBJ2-1; CDR3 protein: CASKPIQDRGTNEQFF
V gene: TRBV7-2; J gene: TRBJ1-2; CDR3 protein: CASSQDRGGYGGYTF
V gene: TRBV15; J gene: TRBJ2-7; CDR3 protein: CATSSETSGREEQYF
V gene: TRBV20-1; J gene: TRBJ2-3; CDR3 protein: CSATRPDTQYF
V gene: TRBV11-1; J gene: TRBJ2-1; CDR3 protein: CASSFGSIGRGYEQFF
V gene: TRBV5-1; J gene: TRBJ2-5; CDR3 protein: CASSSLLAGESNEQYF
V gene: TRBV20-1; J gene: TRBJ1-2; CDR3 protein: CSARTRLWTANYGYTF
V gene: TRBV20-1; J gene: NA; CDR3 protein: CSASGMGETQYF
V gene: TRBV28; J gene: NA; CDR3 protein: CASSLRGATSGRGEQYF
V gene: TRBV7-8; J gene: TRBJ2-3; CDR3 protein: CASSSFSGRRTDTQYF
V gene: TRBV6-2/TRBV6-3; J gene: TRBJ1-5; CDR3 protein: CASSRPNTGTGNQPQHF
V gene: TRBV7-9; J gene: TRBJ2-3; CDR3 protein: CASSRTGIDTRYF
V gene: TRBV6-6; J gene: TRBJ2-3; CDR3 protein: CASRARDRTDTQYF
V gene: TRBV2; J gene: TRBJ1-4; CDR3 protein: CASSGGYRVSRTNEKLFF
V gene: TRBV20-1; J gene: TRBJ2-5; CDR3 protein: CSATPTGTGAQETQYF
V gene: TRBV11-2; J gene: TRBJ2-6; CDR3 protein: CASSFDWRISSGANVLTF